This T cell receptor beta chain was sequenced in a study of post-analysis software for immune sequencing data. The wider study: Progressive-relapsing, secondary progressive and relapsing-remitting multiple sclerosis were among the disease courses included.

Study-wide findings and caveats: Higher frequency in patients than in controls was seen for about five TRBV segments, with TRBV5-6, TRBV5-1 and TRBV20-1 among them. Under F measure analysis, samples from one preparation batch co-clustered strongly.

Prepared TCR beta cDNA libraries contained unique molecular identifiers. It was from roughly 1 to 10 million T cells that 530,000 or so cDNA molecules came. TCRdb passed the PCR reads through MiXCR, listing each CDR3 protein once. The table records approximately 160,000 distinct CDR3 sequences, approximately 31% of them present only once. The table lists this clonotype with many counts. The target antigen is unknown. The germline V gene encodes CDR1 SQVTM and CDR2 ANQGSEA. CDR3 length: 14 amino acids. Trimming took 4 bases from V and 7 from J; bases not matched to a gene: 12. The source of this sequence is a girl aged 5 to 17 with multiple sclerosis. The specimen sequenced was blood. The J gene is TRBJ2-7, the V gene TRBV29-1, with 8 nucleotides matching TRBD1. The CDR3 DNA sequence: TGCAGCGTTGTCCTGCAGGGGGCGATAGGGGAGCAGTACTTC. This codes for CSVVLQGAIGEQYF.